This T cell receptor (beta chain) derives from a study of control samples from healthy donors and cancer patients. Trimming removed 0 bases at V and 5 bases at J, with 4 bases between. Germline V lookup: CDR1 LGHDT, CDR2 YNNKEL (reference sequence). The CDR3 sequence is 12 residues long. Profiling relied on immunoSEQ multiplex PCR, and the TCRdb table lists in-frame clones only, not all of them. The table shows roughly 80,000 clones, with 85% to 95% occurring only once. Sequencing used blood. This receptor was obtained from a woman aged 55-70 years in good health. This rearrangement joins TRBV3-1 (or the pseudogene TRBV3-2) to TRBJ1-1; no clear D gene. The chain's CDR3 is CASSQDKTEAFF. The CDR3 DNA sequence: TGTGCCAGCAGCCAAGATAAAACTGAAGCTTTCTTT.